The subject of this entry is one T cell receptor (beta chain). At one end, the junction sequence differs from germline, possibly due to a read error. Time point defined: persistent/refractory GD, antithyroid drugs over 5 years with positive TRAb. RNA from PBMCs was the source of the TCR library. The patients included were those that came from an endocrinology department in Xi'an, China. CDR3 length: 15 amino acids. Germline CDR1 SEHNR, CDR2 FQNEAQ (reference sequence). With iRepertoire HTBI primers and Arm-PCR of CDR3 regions, TCR beta libraries were built. As handled by the study authors: Identification across samples found about 65 TRBV and approximately 15 TRBJ segments. Via MiXCR, TCRdb re-called the multiplex PCR reads, giving one row per CDR3 protein. None of the V and J calls come from the authors' own analysis; TCRdb made them. The profile shows 600,000 to 800,000 distinct CDR3 sequences, around 32% of them singletons.

This record belongs to a study of regulatory T cells in long-lasting Graves disease. The receptor was isolated from a female donor with Graves disease. The sample in question was peripheral blood mononuclear cells (PBMCs), obtained when the disease was refractory, from a patient treated with antithyroid drugs. The chain has TRBV7-9 and TRBJ1-6, with D perhaps TRBD1 (5 bases). The chain's CDR3 is CVSSLAGTENSPLHF. Written as DNA, the CDR3 is TGTGTCAGCAGCTTAGCTGGGACCGAAAATTCACCCCTCCACTTT.